Presented here are 23 T cell receptor beta chains from one specimen sequenced in a study of blood T cells in healthy people across ages. A second PCR of roughly 7 to 11 cycles used a sample-barcoded 5' primer and a J-beta primer mix. Each CDR3 protein is one row after TCRdb ran MiXCR on the 5' RACE reads. This sample carries over a million distinct CDR3 sequences, approximately 43% of them seen once, and the ten largest clones take just over 4%. Sequencing was done on a sample of blood. The origin of the receptors is a woman aged 18 to 35 in good health.

This clonotype has more than one count but fewer than ten. CDR3 protein: CASSLAAGPGDTQYF. CDR3 sequence (DNA): TGTGCCAGCAGCTTGGCGGCGGGGCCGGGAGATACGCAGTATTTT. The V gene is TRBV5-6, the J gene TRBJ2-3; possible D gene TRBD2, 6 bases. This CDR3 region has 15 residues. Trimming removed 0 bases at V and 5 bases at J, with 13 bases between. Germline CDR1 reads SGHDT; CDR2 reads YYEEEE. The entire variable domain, with the rest obtained from reference TRBV5-6 and TRBJ2-3, is as follows: DAGVTQSPTHLIKTRGQQVTLRCSPKSGHDTVSWYQQALGQGPQFIFQYYEEEERQRGNFPDRFSGHQFPNYSSELNVNALLLGDSALYLCASSLAAGPGDTQYFGPGTRLTVL.

DNA of the CDR3: TGCAGTGCTAGAGATCCAGGATCCGGCAATCAGCCCCAGCATTTT. Residues: CSARDPGSGNQPQHF. The chain employs TRBV20-1 and TRBJ1-5; no clear D. The length of the CDR3 is 15 residues. Trimming took 0 bases from V and 2 from J, leaving 11 bases between them. In germline, CDR1 is DFQATT, CDR2 SNEGSKA (reference sequence).

The V and J genes are TRBV29-1 and TRBJ2-4, with 9 bases lining up with TRBD2. The end of the DNA fits TRBJ2-7 better, so the J call may be wrong. CDR3 length equals 12 residues. CDR1 and CDR2 (germline): SQVTM, ANQGSEA. The CDR3 bases are TGCAGCGCCGGGACTAGCCTGGGCGAGCAGTACTTC. Its protein product is CSAGTSLGEQYF.

The genes are TRBV5-1 and TRBJ2-1; 13 bases are shared with TRBD2. V trimming: 5 bases; J trimming: 5 bases; junction bases outside the gene matches: 10. The CDR3 is made up of 17 amino acids. Germline CDR1 and CDR2: SGHRS and YFSETQ. CDR3 bases: TGCGCCAGCAGGCAACCGGGACTAGCGGGACCCCACAATGAGCAGTTCTTC. As protein: CASRQPGLAGPHNEQFF.

DNA of the CDR3: TGTGCCACCAGCAGTTGGACAGGGTTGGCTCAGCCCCAGCATTTT. Encoded protein: CATSSWTGLAQPQHF. This rearrangement joins TRBV15 to TRBJ1-5, with 8 bases fitting TRBD1. Germline values: CDR1 LNHNV, CDR2 YYDKDF (reference sequence). The CDR3 runs 15 residues. Losses at the gene ends were 3 bases for V and 6 bases for J; bases not matched to a gene: 7.

V is TRBV10-3 and J is TRBJ2-1, with TRBD2 identical over 10 bases. The J call is doubtful: the DNA matches TRBJ2-7 better. The CDR3 runs 16 residues. Germline CDR1 and CDR2: ENHRY and SYGVKD. The CDR3 region is CATEGASGGLYNEQYF. The DNA for the CDR3 is TGTGCCACCGAAGGGGCTAGCGGGGGCCTCTACAATGAGCAGTACTTC.

This sequence joins TRBV3-1 and TRBJ1-2; 7 bases fit TRBD1. With 1 base clipped from V and 6 bases from J, the junction kept 5 bases outside the gene matches. The CDR3 sequence is 14 residues long. Per germline, CDR1 LGHDT and CDR2 YNNKEL (reference sequence). CDR3 amino acids: CASSQVFGTDGYTF. In nucleotides, the CDR3 is TGTGCCAGCAGCCAAGTGTTCGGGACAGATGGCTACACCTTC.

Note on this clonotype: A much larger clone lies a single base off, so this may be a read error. The chain uses TRBV12-3 or TRBV12-4 and TRBJ2-7; 7 bases map to TRBD2. The CDR3 totals 16 residues. V was pared by 6 bases and J by 7 bases, with 18 bases of the junction left unmatched. CDR3 sequence: CASRPGGPSSYNEQYF. The CDR3 DNA is TGTGCCAGCAGACCGGGGGGTCCCAGCTCCTACAATGAGCAGTACTTC.

The rearrangement links TRBV6-2 or TRBV6-3 to TRBJ2-5; TRBD2 agrees at 7 bases. With V trimmed by 5 bases and J by 11 bases, 20 bases remained unmatched. Germline values: CDR1 MNHEY, CDR2 SVGEGT. The CDR3 is made up of 16 amino acids. CDR3 in amino acids: CASSRAPAGKWYEQYF. The CDR3 DNA follows: TGTGCCAGCAGTCGAGCCCCAGCGGGGAAGTGGTATGAGCAGTACTTC.

The chain carries TRBV5-5 and TRBJ2-5; the D call may be TRBD1 or TRBD2 (5 bases each). CDR1 is SGHKS and CDR2 is YYEKEE in the germline V gene (reference sequence). Deletions cut 3 bases from V and 1 base from J, with 16 bases between. The CDR3 is 16 residues long. CDR3 nucleotide sequence: TGTGCCAGCAGCTATTCCTCTCAGGGACCCCAAGAGACCCAGTACTTC. Its protein is CASSYSSQGPQETQYF.

This clonotype has a handful of counts. The chain has TRBV6-1 and TRBJ1-4, with 7 bases matching TRBD1. This CDR3 is 14 amino acids long. CDR1 and CDR2 from the germline V gene are MNHNS and SASEGT. V lost 4 bases, J lost 6 bases, and 5 bases stayed unmatched. The CDR3 here is CASSADREDEKLFF. The CDR3 DNA reads as TGTGCCAGCAGTGCCGACAGGGAGGATGAAAAACTGTTTTTT.

This clonotype was counted a few times. J is TRBJ2-2 and V is TRBV20-1, with D hard to call. The CDR3 has 14 amino acids. Germline CDR1 DFQATT, CDR2 SNEGSKA (reference sequence). V shed 1 base and J shed 5 bases, with 11 bases lying between them. The CDR3 reads CSARGGITTGELFF. CDR3 coding DNA: TGCAGTGCTAGAGGAGGCATAACGACCGGGGAGCTGTTTTTT.

This clonotype came up a few times. V and J are TRBV18 and TRBJ2-1; the D is unclear. Germline V lookup: CDR1 KGHSH, CDR2 LQKENI. Trimming pared 0 bases from V and 2 bases from J, leaving 11 bases between. The CDR3 contains 16 residues. CDR3 amino acids: CASSPPDDLTYNEQFF. CDR3 sequence (DNA): TGTGCCAGCTCACCACCAGACGACCTGACCTACAATGAGCAGTTCTTC.

The CDR3 here is CASGDSSYNSPLHF. For the CDR3, the DNA is TGTGCCAGCGGAGACAGCTCCTATAATTCACCCCTCCACTTT. This rearrangement joins TRBV2 to TRBJ1-6; possibly TRBD1 for D (5 bases). This CDR3 region has 14 residues. With 8 bases removed from V and 0 bases from J, the gap between germline ends came to 8 bases. CDR1 is SNHLY and CDR2 is FYNNEI in the germline V gene.

The V call is TRBV6-2 or TRBV6-3, the J call TRBJ2-3; a weak D match, TRBD2 (5 bases). This CDR3 region has 16 residues. Trimming left V 5 bases short and J 4 bases short, with 19 bases between. In germline, CDR1 is MNHEY, CDR2 SVGEGT. The CDR3 DNA follows: TGTGCCAGCAGTCGCCCAGGAGGAGCCGTCTCAGATACGCAGTATTTT. Translating it yields CASSRPGGAVSDTQYF.

V gene TRBV6-2 or TRBV6-3 combines with J gene TRBJ2-3, with 13 bases identical to TRBD2. The length of the CDR3 is 15 residues. V lost 6 bases, J lost 6 bases, and 6 bases stayed unmatched. In germline, CDR1 is MNHEY, CDR2 SVGEGT. CDR3 nucleotides: TGTGCCAGCAGCGGACTAGCGGGAGCGCGGGATACGCAGTATTTT. Its translation: CASSGLAGARDTQYF.

This clonotype was seen a handful of times. CDR3: CASSALGVETQYF. In DNA form, the CDR3 reads TGTGCCAGCAGCGCCCTGGGGGTGGAGACCCAGTACTTC. The chain is built from TRBV21-1 and TRBJ2-5; no check of the table's D call, TRBD1, against the DNA was made. TRBV21-1 has pseudogene status. This CDR3 is 13 amino acids long.

The genes are TRBV27 and TRBJ2-1; TRBD1 matches at 7 bases. This CDR3 has 14 residues. V lost 5 bases to trimming and J lost 5 bases; unmatched junction nucleotides: 6. Per the germline V gene, CDR1 is MNHEY and CDR2 is SMNVEV (reference sequence). The CDR3 DNA follows: TGTGCCAGCAGTCTCGAGGACAGGAACAATGAGCAGTTCTTC. It specifies CASSLEDRNNEQFF.

The chain combines TRBV28 with TRBJ1-2; D is perhaps TRBD1 (6 bases). This CDR3 spans 15 amino acids. Germline lookup yields CDR1 MDHEN and CDR2 SYDVKM. Trimming took 5 bases from V and 4 from J, leaving 17 bases between them. The CDR3 here is CASSPPWGAPYGYTF. The DNA for the CDR3 is TGTGCCAGCAGTCCCCCTTGGGGGGCACCCTATGGCTACACCTTC.

This clonotype was detected only a few times. V usage is TRBV7-2 and J usage is TRBJ1-1; weak D call: TRBD1 (5 bases). CDR1 SGHTA and CDR2 FQGNSA come from the germline V gene. The CDR3 contains 14 residues. Trimming shortened V by 5 bases and J by 4 bases, and 14 bases separated the two germline ends. CDR3 in amino acids: CASSPGALSTEAFF. Here the CDR3 DNA reads TGTGCCAGCAGCCCTGGGGCACTTAGCACTGAAGCTTTCTTT.

There are many counts of this clonotype. The rearrangement uses TRBV20-1 and TRBJ2-1, with TRBD2 identical over 9 bases. V lost 2 bases to trimming and J lost 7 bases; unmatched junction nucleotides: 6. The CDR3 consists of 14 residues. Germline CDR1 DFQATT, CDR2 SNEGSKA (reference sequence). CDR3 region: CSARRGGAMNEQFF. The CDR3 bases are TGCAGTGCTAGACGCGGGGGGGCCATGAATGAGCAGTTCTTC.

The V and J genes are TRBV24-1 and TRBJ2-5; 8 bases agree with TRBD1. Trimming cost V 7 bases and J 5 bases; bases outside gene matches: 11. Germline loops: CDR1 KGHDR, CDR2 SFDVKD. CDR3 size: 15 residues. Here the CDR3 reads CATSKGQGGYETQYF. CDR3 nucleotide sequence: TGTGCCACCAGCAAAGGACAGGGAGGTTATGAGACCCAGTACTTC.

The sample holds a few counts of this clonotype. This chain connects TRBV4-1 to TRBJ2-7, with 9 bases that match TRBD2. Per germline, CDR1 MGHRA and CDR2 YSYEKL. With V trimmed by 8 bases and J by 7 bases, 12 bases remained unmatched. The CDR3 spans 14 residues. CDR3 sequence (DNA): TGCGCCAGCTCGGTAGCGGGGGCTCACAATGAGCAGTACTTC. It translates to CASSVAGAHNEQYF.